This is a list of T cell receptor beta chains from one sample in a study of breast tumors, draining lymph nodes, adjacent tissues. TCRdb re-analysed the multiplex PCR reads in MiXCR, keeping a single row per CDR3 protein. Among approximately 180,000 distinct CDR3 sequences listed, around 33% were seen once. The sample consisted of axillary lymph node tissue. The receptors shown here come from a female donor with breast cancer. Some clones in this sample may be carry-over from other donors' samples. CDR3s include the opening cysteine and the closing phenylalanine or tryptophan. The D gene is left open where the match is weak. Clone size is not always given. Where it is, it says once, few, many or a class for expanded clones.

>TRBJ2-3|TRBV7-3|NA|many
CASSPRQTDTQYF
TGTGCCAGCAGCCCCCGACAGACAGATACGCAGTATTTT
>TRBJ2-1|TRBV20-1|TRBD1|many
CSASRTGTGVLNEQFF
TGCAGTGCTAGTCGAACCGGGACAGGAGTTTTGAATGAGCAGTTCTTC
>TRBJ1-5|TRBV12-3/TRBV12-4|NA|many
CASSSGRTVFNQPQHF
TGTGCCAGCAGCAGCGGACGGACGGTCTTTAATCAGCCCCAGCATTTT
>TRBJ2-7|TRBV11-3|TRBD1|NA
CASSPMTGSSYEQYF
TGTGCCAGCAGCCCAATGACAGGGAGCTCCTACGAGCAGTACTTC
>TRBJ2-7|TRBV28|NA|NA
CASSLSPPLRQYF
TGTGCCAGCAGTTTATCCCCCCCCCTAAGGCAGTACTTC
>TRBJ1-2|TRBV7-8|TRBD1|many
CASSFSQGAGNGYPF
TGTGCCAGCAGCTTCTCACAGGGGGCCGGGAATGGCTACCCCTTC
>TRBJ2-1|TRBV7-9|TRBD1|many
CASSLVDRAYNEQFF
TGTGCCAGCAGCTTAGTCGACAGGGCCTACAATGAGCAGTTCTTC
>TRBJ2-3|TRBV5-1|NA|many
CASSLRGARLDTQYF
TGCGCCAGCAGCTTACGGGGGGCCAGGTTAGATACGCAGTATTTT
>TRBJ2-1|TRBV6-2/TRBV6-3|NA|many
CASRHGSPNLNEQFF
TGTGCCAGCAGGCACGGATCCCCGAACCTCAATGAGCAGTTCTTC
>TRBJ2-1|TRBV5-1|NA|NA
CASSLMVANDQFF
TGCGCCAGCAGCTTGATGGTAGCCAATGACCAGTTCTTC
>TRBJ2-3|TRBV5-6|NA|many
CASSFGVTDTQYF
TGTGCCAGCAGCTTTGGGGTCACAGATACGCAGTATTTT
>TRBJ2-7|TRBV19|NA|many
CASSKSAYSYEQYF
TGTGCCAGTAGTAAGTCTGCTTACTCATACGAGCAGTACTTC
>TRBJ2-1|TRBV9|TRBD2|NA
CASSRGLAGGPGYEQFF
TGTGCCAGCAGCCGGGGACTAGCGGGGGGGCCGGGTTATGAGCAGTTCTTC
>TRBJ2-7|TRBV6-6|TRBD1|NA
CASSDDAGTGPTYEQYF
TGTGCCAGCAGTGACGACGCCGGGACAGGGCCCACCTACGAGCAGTACTTC
>TRBJ2-6|TRBV20-1|TRBD2|NA
CSAGGGGAGANVLTF
TGCAGTGCTGGGGGGGGTGGAGCTGGGGCCAACGTCCTGACTTTC
>TRBJ2-3|TRBV20-1|TRBD2|many
CSARTTSGGTDTQYF
TGCAGTGCTAGGACGACTAGCGGGGGGACAGATACGCAGTATTTT
>TRBJ2-2|TRBV20-1|NA|many
CSAPPQGGTGELFF
TGCAGTGCCCCACCCCAGGGTGGCACCGGGGAGCTGTTTTTT
>TRBJ1-2|TRBV19|NA|many
CASSMEARYGYTF
TGTGCCAGTAGTATGGAGGCCAGATATGGCTACACCTTC
>TRBJ1-4|TRBV19|NA|many
CASSIEQLATNEKLFF
TGTGCCAGTAGTATAGAACAGCTTGCAACTAATGAAAAACTGTTTTTT
>TRBJ2-7|TRBV20-1|NA|NA
CSASSPGNSSEQYF
TGCAGTGCTAGTTCTCCAGGAAATTCCTCCGAGCAGTACTTC
>TRBJ1-1|TRBV5-4|TRBD1|NA
CASSFVDRGLTEAFF
TGTGCCAGCAGCTTCGTGGACAGGGGGTTGACTGAAGCTTTCTTT
>TRBJ1-3|TRBV5-1|NA|many
CASSLFSGNTIYF
TGCGCCAGCAGCTTGTTCAGTGGAAACACCATATATTTT
>TRBJ2-3|TRBV2|NA|many
CASPGKMTDTQYF
TGTGCCAGCCCGGGGAAGATGACAGATACGCAGTATTTT
>TRBJ1-6|TRBV20-1|TRBD1|NA
CSAHGTGALSWNSPLHF
TGCAGTGCTCACGGGACAGGGGCACTTTCGTGGAATTCACCCCTCCACTTT